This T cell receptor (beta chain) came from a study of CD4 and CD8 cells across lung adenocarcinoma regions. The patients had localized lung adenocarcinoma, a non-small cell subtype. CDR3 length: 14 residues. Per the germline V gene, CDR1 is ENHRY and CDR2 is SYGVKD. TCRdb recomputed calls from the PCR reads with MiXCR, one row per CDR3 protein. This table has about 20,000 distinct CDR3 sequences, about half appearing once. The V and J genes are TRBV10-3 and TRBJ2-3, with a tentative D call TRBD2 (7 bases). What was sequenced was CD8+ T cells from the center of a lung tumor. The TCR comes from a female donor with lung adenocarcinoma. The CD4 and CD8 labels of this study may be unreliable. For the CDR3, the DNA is TGTGCGGGGAGGGGGGGACGAGAGCTAGAGACGCAGTATTTT. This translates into CAGRGGRELETQYF.